This TCR beta chain was sequenced in a study of T cell changes during pregnancy in multiple sclerosis. V dropped 4 bases and J dropped 1 base, with 11 bases sitting between them. The CDR3 extends over 14 amino acids. Germline CDR1 is SGHRS and CDR2 is YFSETQ. Only one count was recorded for this clone. Generated by immunoSEQ multiplex PCR, the TCRdb table keeps only in-frame clones and is missing some. The sample holds around 78,000 clones, around 91% seen once. The chain is built from TRBV5-1 and TRBJ2-5; tentative D call: TRBD2 (5 bases). The TCR comes from a female donor in good health, enrolled as a control in a pregnancy study. The sequencing here drew on peripheral blood, taken in the third trimester of pregnancy. CDR3 sequence: CASSPSGTQETQYF. The CDR3, as DNA: TGCGCCAGCAGCCCAAGCGGTACCCAAGAGACCCAGTACTTC. The whole variable domain, filled in from reference TRBV5-1 and TRBJ2-5, reads KAGVTQTPRYLIKTRGQQVTLSCSPISGHRSVSWYQQTPGQGLQFLFEYFSETQRNKGNFPGRFSGRQFSNSRSEMNVSTLELGDSALYLCASSPSGTQETQYFGPGTRLLVL.